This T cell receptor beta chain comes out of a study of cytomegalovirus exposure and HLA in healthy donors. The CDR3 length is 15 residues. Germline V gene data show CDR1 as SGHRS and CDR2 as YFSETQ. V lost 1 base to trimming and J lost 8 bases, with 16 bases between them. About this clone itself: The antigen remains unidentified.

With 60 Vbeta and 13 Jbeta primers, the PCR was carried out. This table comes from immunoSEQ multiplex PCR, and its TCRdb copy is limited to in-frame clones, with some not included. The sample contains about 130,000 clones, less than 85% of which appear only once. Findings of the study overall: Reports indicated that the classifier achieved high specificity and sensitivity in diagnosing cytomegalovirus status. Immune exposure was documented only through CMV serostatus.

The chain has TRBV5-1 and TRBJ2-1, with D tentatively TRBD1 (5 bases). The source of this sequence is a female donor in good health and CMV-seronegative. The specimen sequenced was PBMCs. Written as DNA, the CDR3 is TGCGCCAGCAGCTTGTTTGGTCGCCTACAGGATGAGCAGTTCTTC. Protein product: CASSLFGRLQDEQFF.